This T cell receptor beta chain comes out of a study of T cell repertoires in cytomegalovirus infection. As for the study in general: CMV epitopes, recently identified HLA-C-restricted and well-studied HLA-B-restricted, were used. An indication of both CMV infection and matching HLA type came from public TCR beta signatures. General study findings and limits: Dominating the ex vivo response were TCR beta clonotypes that were CMV-specific and HLA-C-restricted.

This clonotype was seen a few times. Its antigen is undetermined. This CDR3 spans 17 amino acids. The ends were cut back, 5 bases at V and 0 bases at J, with 14 bases in the middle. Germline CDR1 reads MNHNY; CDR2 reads SVGAGI (reference sequence). A single record per CDR3 protein comes from TCRdb applying MiXCR to the reads. The sample includes 570,000 or so distinct CDR3 sequences, around 40% of them seen just once. The chain has TRBV6-6 and TRBJ1-6; D remains ambiguous. The source is a human donor in good health (CMV status not recorded). Some clones in this sample may be carry-over from other donors' samples. Specimen: cultured PBMCs, collected from culture after CMV antigen stimulation. The CDR3 nucleotides read TGTGCCAGCAGTGAGCAGACCGCCAGCTCCTATAATTCACCCCTCCACTTT. As protein: CASSEQTASSYNSPLHF.